This TCR beta chain was identified during a study of blood T cell repertoires in COVID-19. Study as a whole: Both acute and convalescent COVID-19 samples were obtained from the United States, Italy and Spain. Nucleic acid was either cDNA or gDNA, and it came from T cells, B-cell-depleted T cells, or PBMCs.

The V end was cut by 0 bases, the J end by 0 bases, with 2 bases between. The CDR3 runs to 12 residues. The germline V gene encodes CDR1 GTSNPN and CDR2 SVGIG (reference sequence). Methods used by the authors: From reference gene primer amplification, estimates of nucleated cell counts were derived. Data came from immunoSEQ multiplex PCR; TCRdb stores just in-frame clones and leaves some out. Clonal size and the V and J genes are those of that table, whereas D and trimming came from the DNA. The table lists under 20,000 clones, more than 75% of them singletons. This clonotype was obtained from a man aged 55 to 70 with active or convalescent COVID-19. Source material: peripheral blood. The chain links TRBV30 to TRBJ2-5, with unresolved D. The CDR3 here is CAWSVNQETQYF. The CDR3 bases are TGTGCCTGGAGTGTTAACCAAGAGACCCAGTACTTC.